The rows below give T cell receptor beta chains drawn from one sample of a study of regulatory T cells in long-lasting Graves disease. TCRdb redid the calling of the multiplex PCR reads with MiXCR, one entry per CDR3 protein. The table lists 400,000 to 500,000 distinct CDR3 sequences, 22% of them singletons. This specimen consisted of peripheral blood mononuclear cells (PBMCs), obtained when the disease was refractory, from a patient treated with antithyroid drugs. The source is a female donor with Graves disease. The CDR3 runs from the conserved cysteine through the conserved F or W. D genes are given only for firm matches. Where a row states a size, it is once, few, many or the class of an expanded clone; other rows omit it.

TRBV12-3/TRBV12-4	TRBJ1-2	many	-	TGTGCCAGCAGTTTGGGGTACAGGTCCCCTTGGGGCTACACCTTC	CASSLGYRSPWGYTF
TRBV7-3	TRBJ2-5	many	-	TGTGCCAGCAGCTTTGGTAGGGGAGAGACCCAGTACTTC	CASSFGRGETQYF
TRBV6-1	TRBJ2-2	few	TRBD2	TGTGCCAGCAGTGACCTACTCCGGGGCGGGAGTGGCACCGGGGAGCTGTTTTTT	CASSDLLRGGSGTGELFF
TRBV2	TRBJ1-5	-	-	TGTGCCAGCAGTGGGGCTTTCCCCTTCCGCATTAGCAATCAGCCCCAGCATTTT	CASSGAFPFRISNQPQHF
TRBV7-2	TRBJ1-5	many	-	TGTGCCAGCAGCTTAGAGGGAGGGAGGAATCAGCCCCAGCATTTT	CASSLEGGRNQPQHF
TRBV2	TRBJ2-2	many	-	TGTGCCAGCAGAGGCGGGTCGTGGGCTGTCACCGGGGAGCTGTTTTTT	CASRGGSWAVTGELFF
TRBV2	TRBJ2-1	-	TRBD2	TGTGCCAGCACCGTAGCGGGGTACAATGAGCAGTTCTTC	CASTVAGYNEQFF
TRBV4-1	TRBJ2-2	few	-	TGCGCCAGCAGCCAAGACCCAGGGTACACCGGGGAGCTGTTTTTT	CASSQDPGYTGELFF
TRBV28	TRBJ1-2	-	-	TGTGCCAGCAGTCCACTGACAGGTACGAGGTATGGCTACACCTTC	CASSPLTGTRYGYTF
TRBV12-3/TRBV12-4	TRBJ2-1	-	-	TGTGCCAGCAGGTTTGGGGTTGGGCAGCCTCAGTTCTTC	CASRFGVGQPQFF
TRBV11-1	TRBJ2-5	many	TRBD1	TGTGCCAGCAGAGCGACCGGGACAGGGGTGGAGACCCAGTACTTC	CASRATGTGVETQYF
TRBV29-1	TRBJ1-2	-	-	TGCAGCGTTCGGGACACGGGCTACACCTTC	CSVRDTGYTF
TRBV20-1	TRBJ2-7	-	-	TGCAGTGCTACCCCCTGGGGGTCCCCCAGGAGCTCCTACGAGCAGTACTTC	CSATPWGSPRSSYEQYF
TRBV20-1	TRBJ1-5	-	-	TGCAGTGCAGGCCTTAACAATCAGCCCCAGCATTTT	CSAGLNNQPQHF
TRBV6-7	TRBJ1-1	few	-	TGTGCCAGCCACGGGACGGATTACATGAACACTGAAGCTTTCTTT	CASHGTDYMNTEAFF
TRBV28	TRBJ1-1	many	TRBD1	TGTGCCAGCAGTTCTACTGGGACAGCTATCGAAGCTTTCTTT	CASSSTGTAIEAFF
TRBV18	TRBJ1-4	-	TRBD1	TGTGCCAGCTCGCGGGGACAGGATAATGAAAAACTGTTTTTT	CASSRGQDNEKLFF
TRBV4-2	TRBJ1-1	few	-	TGTGCCAGCAGCCCCCGGCGACAGACGAACACTGAAGCTTTCTTT	CASSPRRQTNTEAFF
TRBV19	TRBJ1-1	-	-	TGTGCCAGTAGTACCCGACAGGAGAACACTGAAGCTTTCTTT	CASSTRQENTEAFF
TRBV29-1	TRBJ1-1	many	-	TGCAGCGTTATAGGGAATCCTGAAGCTTTCTTT	CSVIGNPEAFF
TRBV19	TRBJ2-5	-	-	TGTGCCAGTACCGAGGGACGGATCCAAGAGACCCAGTACTTC	CASTEGRIQETQYF
TRBV7-3	TRBJ2-2	-	-	TGTGCCAGCACCCTAGGCGCGGGCGGGGAGCTGTTTTTT	CASTLGAGGELFF
TRBV10-3	TRBJ1-1	few	-	TGTGCCATCAGTGAGGGGCGGGAGAACACTGAAGCTTTCTTT	CAISEGRENTEAFF
TRBV27	TRBJ1-5	many	-	TGTGCCAGCAGCCGCGGAGGGCCCCAGCATTTT	CASSRGGPQHF
TRBV7-9	TRBJ1-3	-	-	TGTGCCAGCAGCCCGAATGCGGACTCCCGCTCTGGAAACACCATATATTTT	CASSPNADSRSGNTIYF
TRBV28	TRBJ1-5	many	-	TGTGCCAGCAGACGGGAATTGGGGCCCCAGCATTTT	CASRRELGPQHF
TRBV12-3/TRBV12-4	TRBJ2-7	many	TRBD2	TGTGCCAGCAGACAAAGCGGGGGGACCTACGAGCAGTACTTC	CASRQSGGTYEQYF
TRBV6-1	TRBJ1-5	few	-	TGTGCCAGCAGTCAAATGCGGCAGGGACAGCCCCAGCATTTT	CASSQMRQGQPQHF
TRBV9	TRBJ2-2	-	-	TGTGCCAGCAGCGTATGGCCCGGGGAGCTGTTTTTT	CASSVWPGELFF
TRBV5-5	TRBJ2-7	-	-	TGTGCCAGCAGCTTGGCGTACTCGAGCTCCTACGAGCAGTACTTC	CASSLAYSSSYEQYF
TRBV19	TRBJ1-1	once	-	TGTGCCAGTAGTACTAGTACAGGCCGAGCTTTCTTT	CASSTSTGRAFF
TRBV2	TRBJ1-5	many	TRBD1	TGTGCCAGCAGTGACCCGGGACAGCGTAATCAGCCCCAGCATTTT	CASSDPGQRNQPQHF